What follows are 18 T cell receptor beta chains derived from one specimen sequenced in a study of OX40 agonist ivuxolimab in advanced cancers. The library was built by means of the immunoSEQ multiplex PCR assay. TCRdb carries this immuneACCESS record with in-frame sequences only. Its versions omit some clonotypes, under half of them owing to an unresolved V gene in the studies checked, with the rest unexplained. For this sample there are about 77,000 clones; around 85% appear just once. The ten most abundant clones make up roughly 0.75% of the sample. The specimen comprised CD4+ or CD8+ T cells sorted from blood, sampled in a trial of the OX40 agonist ivuxolimab. The receptors stem from an adult with an advanced solid tumor such as melanoma, head and neck, liver or kidney cancer.

DNA of the CDR3: TGTGCCAGCAGCTTTGAGTCGCGGTATAGCAATCAGCCCCAGCATTTT. This gives the protein CASSFESRYSNQPQHF. This chain joins TRBV7-2 and TRBJ1-5; the D is unclear. Germline assignment: CDR1 SGHTA and CDR2 FQGNSA. This CDR3 spans 16 amino acids. The V end lost 3 bases, the J end lost 0 bases, and 12 bases lay between the germline ends.

This rearrangement joins TRBV7-7 to TRBJ2-5; 13 bases line up with TRBD2. The germline gives CDR1 SSHAT, CDR2 FNYEAQ (reference sequence). CDR3 length equals 15 residues. V dropped 1 base and J dropped 4; count of bases not matched to a gene: 0. The CDR3 loop reads CASSLGLAGGETQYF. The CDR3 bases are TGTGCCAGCAGCTTAGGACTAGCGGGAGGAGAGACCCAGTACTTC.

The chain has TRBV5-1 and TRBJ2-3; D is perhaps TRBD2 (5 bases). CDR1 is SGHRS and CDR2 is YFSETQ in the germline V gene. The germline V and J ends were trimmed by 5 bases and 1 base, with 8 bases remaining between them. The CDR3 has 13 residues. The DNA for the CDR3 is TGCGCCAGCAGAATGGAGGGCACAGATACGCAGTATTTT. It specifies CASRMEGTDTQYF.

V is TRBV2 and J is TRBJ1-4; 9 bases agree with TRBD1. The germline gives CDR1 SNHLY, CDR2 FYNNEI. This CDR3 spans 15 amino acids. Unmatched junction bases numbered 8, after V lost 7 bases and J lost 5 bases. CDR3 sequence (DNA): TGTGCCAGCATGGGGACAGGGCTCGCCAATGAAAAACTGTTTTTT. It codes for CASMGTGLANEKLFF.

This clone has a handful of counts. The sample holds other DNA sequences that translate to the same CDR3. J is TRBJ1-5 and V is TRBV7-2; tentative D call: TRBD1 (5 bases). The germline gives CDR1 SGHTA, CDR2 FQGNSA. The length of the CDR3 is 16 residues. V was pared by 1 base and J by 0 bases, with 10 bases between. In DNA form, the CDR3 reads TGTGCCAGCAGCTTAGGGGGGGTGGGTAGCAATCAGCCCCAGCATTTT. Translated, it gives CASSLGGVGSNQPQHF.

This chain's CDR3 is CASRAGANVLTF. The CDR3 bases are TGTGCCAGCCGGGCTGGGGCCAACGTCCTGACTTTC. The rearrangement joins TRBV28 to TRBJ2-6, with no clear D. Germline V gives CDR1 MDHEN, CDR2 SYDVKM. The CDR3 contains 12 residues. The V and J ends lost 8 bases and 2 bases respectively, with 4 bases between them.

The chain is built from TRBV7-3 and TRBJ2-1; the D gene is possibly TRBD2 (6 bases). Trimming stripped 2 bases from V and 3 bases from J, with 11 bases between. The CDR3 covers 15 residues. Germline lookup yields CDR1 SGHTA and CDR2 FQGTGA. The CDR3, as DNA: TGTGCCAGCAGCTTATCGGCTAGCGACTACAATGAGCAGTTCTTC. This codes for CASSLSASDYNEQFF.

This chain joins TRBV7-3 and TRBJ1-2, with TRBD1 matching over 12 bases. This CDR3 comprises 16 residues. Germline loops: CDR1 SGHTA, CDR2 FQGTGA. J gave up 0 bases and V 5 bases, and 4 bases lay outside the gene matches. The CDR3 region has the DNA TGTGCCAGCAGCCCGGGACAGGGGGCAGCTAACTATGGCTACACCTTC. Translation gives CASSPGQGAANYGYTF.

The V call is TRBV7-2, the J call TRBJ2-1; possible D gene TRBD2, 6 bases. The CDR3 is 11 amino acids. V lost 5 bases to trimming and J lost 12 bases, with 11 bases between them. Germline V CDR1 and CDR2: SGHTA, FQGNSA. The CDR3 spells CASSQGRGQFF. The CDR3 DNA sequence: TGTGCCAGCAGCCAAGGGCGGGGGCAGTTCTTC.

The V and J genes are TRBV7-6 and TRBJ2-5; D is ambiguous. V was shortened by 1 base and J by 5 bases, with 8 bases between the two germline ends. The CDR3 totals 13 residues. Germline V gene lookup returns CDR1 SGHVS and CDR2 FNYEAQ. The CDR3 protein is CASSLVGMETQYF. CDR3 in DNA: TGTGCCAGCAGCTTAGTAGGGATGGAGACCCAGTACTTC.

A single count supports this clone. This chain joins TRBV5-1 and TRBJ2-3, with D perhaps TRBD2 (5 bases). The germline gives CDR1 SGHRS, CDR2 YFSETQ. The ends were cut back, 2 bases at V and 0 bases at J, with 10 bases in the middle. CDR3 size: 15 residues. CDR3 coding DNA: TGCGCCAGCAGCTTTGGGGAGATCAGCACAGATACGCAGTATTTT. Its protein product is CASSFGEISTDTQYF. Using reference TRBV5-1 and TRBJ2-3 for the parts outside the CDR3, the full variable domain is KAGVTQTPRYLIKTRGQQVTLSCSPISGHRSVSWYQQTPGQGLQFLFEYFSETQRNKGNFPGRFSGRQFSNSRSEMNVSTLELGDSALYLCASSFGEISTDTQYFGPGTRLTVL.

The chain is built from TRBV4-1 and TRBJ2-7, with 8 positions matching TRBD2. CDR3 length: 18 residues. Germline V gene lookup returns CDR1 MGHRA and CDR2 YSYEKL. J gave up 0 bases and V 0 bases, and 10 bases lay outside the gene matches. The CDR3 loop reads CASSQDLTSVRSSYEQYF. CDR3 coding DNA: TGCGCCAGCAGCCAAGACTTGACTAGCGTAAGGAGCTCCTACGAGCAGTACTTC.

Concerning this clone itself: Other nucleotide sequences from this sample produce the same CDR3. V is TRBV7-2 and J is TRBJ1-2; D gene ambiguous. The CDR3 consists of 11 residues. Deletions cut 1 base from V and 8 bases from J, with 5 bases between. The germline V gene has CDR1 SGHTA and CDR2 FQGNSA. The CDR3 reads CASSLGGGYTF. CDR3 nucleotide sequence: TGTGCCAGCAGCTTAGGTGGAGGCTACACCTTC.

The chain recombines TRBV18 with TRBJ2-3, with 9 bases lining up with TRBD1. Germline V gene lookup returns CDR1 KGHSH and CDR2 LQKENI. J lost 6 bases, V lost 6 bases, and 10 bases had no gene match. CDR3 size: 15 residues. The CDR3 sequence is CASSLGQGTRDTQYF. The CDR3 DNA follows: TGTGCCAGCTCCCTAGGACAGGGGACTCGGGATACGCAGTATTTT.

The V and J genes are TRBV4-1 and TRBJ1-4, with TRBD1 matching over 7 bases. Losses at the gene ends were 0 bases for V and 3 bases for J; bases not matched to a gene: 13. The V gene's germline CDR1 is MGHRA and CDR2 YSYEKL. CDR3 length: 19 amino acids. The CDR3 DNA is TGCGCCAGCAGCCAAGACGTCCAGGGGGTCGCCGCGGCTAATGAAAAACTGTTTTTT. Its translation is CASSQDVQGVAAANEKLFF.

This clone was counted a single time. The rearrangement links TRBV6-5 to TRBJ2-1; unclear D gene. The CDR3 is made up of 13 amino acids. CDR1 is MNHEY, CDR2 SVGAGI, per germline. V was cut by 0 bases and J by 14 bases, with 14 bases left in between. This CDR3 reads CASSYSNLGPEFF. The CDR3 DNA reads TGTGCCAGCAGTTACTCGAATCTGGGTCCGGAGTTCTTC.

V usage is TRBV28 and J usage is TRBJ2-1, with TRBD1 as a possible D gene (6 bases). This CDR3 contains 11 residues. Germline-derived CDR1 and CDR2 are MDHEN and SYDVKM. Trimming shortened V by 9 bases and J by 6 bases, and 9 bases separated the two germline ends. The DNA for the CDR3 is TGTGCCAGTCGACAGGTCAATGAGCAGTTCTTC. It yields the protein CASRQVNEQFF.

This chain joins TRBV19 and TRBJ2-1; D may be TRBD2 (6 bases). The CDR3 has 14 amino acids. Germline V gives CDR1 LNHDA, CDR2 SQIVND (reference sequence). The ends were cut back, 0 bases at V and 7 bases at J, with 10 bases in the middle. For the CDR3, the DNA is TGTGCCAGTAGTATAGATCCTAGCGCGAATGAGCAGTTCTTC. Protein product: CASSIDPSANEQFF.